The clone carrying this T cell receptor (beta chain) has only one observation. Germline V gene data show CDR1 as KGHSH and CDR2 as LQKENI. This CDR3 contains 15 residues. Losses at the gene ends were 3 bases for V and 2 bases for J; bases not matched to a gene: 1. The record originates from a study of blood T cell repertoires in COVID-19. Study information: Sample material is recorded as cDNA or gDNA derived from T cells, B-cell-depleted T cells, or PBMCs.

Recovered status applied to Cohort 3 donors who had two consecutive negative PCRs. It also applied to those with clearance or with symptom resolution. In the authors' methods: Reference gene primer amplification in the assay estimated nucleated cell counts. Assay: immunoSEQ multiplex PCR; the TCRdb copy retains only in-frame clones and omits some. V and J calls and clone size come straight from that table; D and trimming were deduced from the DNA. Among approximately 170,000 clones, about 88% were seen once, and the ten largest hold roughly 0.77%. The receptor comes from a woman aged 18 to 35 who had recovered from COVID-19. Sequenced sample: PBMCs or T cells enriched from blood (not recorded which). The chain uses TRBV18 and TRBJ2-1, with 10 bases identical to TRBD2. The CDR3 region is CASSPGTSAYNEQFF. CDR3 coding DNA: TGTGCCAGCTCACCCGGGACTAGCGCCTACAATGAGCAGTTCTTC.